The rows below give T cell receptor beta chains drawn from one sample of a study of T cell repertoires in cytomegalovirus infection. One entry per CDR3 protein, called by TCRdb with MiXCR from the reads. Of about 920,000 distinct CDR3 sequences in the sample, around 30% were seen once. These TCRs' antigens remain unknown. Sequencing used cultured CD8+ T cells from PBMCs, obtained from culture after CMV antigen stimulation. The receptor set was obtained from a human donor in good health (CMV status not recorded). Some clones in this sample may be carry-over from other donors' samples. The CDR3 runs from the conserved cysteine through the conserved F or W. Fields, in order: J gene, D gene, clone size, V gene, CDR3 DNA, CDR3 protein. D genes are given only for firm matches. Only part of the rows carry a size: once, few, many, or a class if the clone is expanded.

>TRBJ1-3|NA|NA|TRBV9
TGTGCCAGCGCTGAGGCGGACAGCTCTGGAAACACCATATATTTT
CASAEADSSGNTIYF
>TRBJ1-5|NA|NA|TRBV6-6
TGTGCCAGCAGTTACTCGACCCCCCAGGGAAGTGGGAATCAGCCCCAGCATTTT
CASSYSTPQGSGNQPQHF
>TRBJ2-1|TRBD2|NA|TRBV27
TGTGCCAGCAGGGCCGGGGGGGCGAATGAGCAGTTCTTC
CASRAGGANEQFF
>TRBJ1-2|NA|few|TRBV7-8
TGTGCCAGCAGCTTACCACGACAGGACCTTTTTAACTATGGCTACACCTTC
CASSLPRQDLFNYGYTF
>TRBJ1-2|NA|NA|TRBV27
TGTGCCAGCAGGTTGGGGGGATCAGACTATGGCTACACCTTC
CASRLGGSDYGYTF
>TRBJ2-3|NA|many|TRBV7-6
TGTGCCAGCAGCTCCGGGGAGGTCACAGATACGCAGTATTTT
CASSSGEVTDTQYF
>TRBJ1-1|NA|NA|TRBV6-2/TRBV6-3
TGTGCCAGCAATTGGACGCCGAACACTGAAGCTTTCTTT
CASNWTPNTEAFF
>TRBJ1-2|TRBD1|few|TRBV12-5
TGTGCTAGTGGTTGGACAGGGGACTATGGCTACACCTTC
CASGWTGDYGYTF
>TRBJ2-5|NA|many|TRBV7-9
TGTGCCAGCAGCTCACCTACGGCCCAAGAGACCCAGTACTTC
CASSSPTAQETQYF
>TRBJ1-5|NA|few|TRBV7-9
TGTGCCAGCAGCGACCAACTCAGCAATCAGCCCCAGCATTTT
CASSDQLSNQPQHF
>TRBJ1-2|NA|NA|TRBV12-3/TRBV12-4
TGTGCCAGCAGTTCCGGACAGCTCCCCCGCTATGGCTACACCTTC
CASSSGQLPRYGYTF
>TRBJ2-2|NA|once|TRBV12-5
TGTGCTAGTGGTACCGGGACCCTCACTGGGGACACCGGGGAGCTGTTTTTT
CASGTGTLTGDTGELFF
>TRBJ1-5|NA|NA|TRBV6-2/TRBV6-3
TGTGCCAGCAGTTACTCGGAGCGAGACCAGCCCCAGCATTTT
CASSYSERDQPQHF
>TRBJ2-1|NA|NA|TRBV19
TGTGCCAGTAGTATAGGACCGCTAGTTCCCTACAATGAGCAGTTCTTC
CASSIGPLVPYNEQFF
>TRBJ2-7|NA|NA|TRBV27
TGTGCCAGCAGTTTCAGTGGCAGAACCTACGAGCAGTACTTC
CASSFSGRTYEQYF
>TRBJ2-3|NA|many|TRBV6-2/TRBV6-3
TGTGCCAGCAGTTACCCGGACAGATACACAGATACGCAGTATTTT
CASSYPDRYTDTQYF
>TRBJ2-1|TRBD2|few|TRBV27
TGTGCCAGCAGTTGGGCGGGGGGGGTCGGGTGGTTCTTC
CASSWAGGVGWFF
>TRBJ2-7|NA|NA|TRBV18
TGTGCCAGCTCATTTAGGCGCGGAGGGGATCTGGGCGAGCAGTACTTC
CASSFRRGGDLGEQYF
>TRBJ2-1|TRBD1|few|TRBV24-1
TGTGCCACCAGCGGGACAGAAACAAATGAGCAGTTCTTC
CATSGTETNEQFF
>TRBJ2-7|NA|NA|TRBV19
TGTGCCAGTAGTGCCTGGGAAGATTCCCCCTACGAGCAGTACTTC
CASSAWEDSPYEQYF
>TRBJ2-5|TRBD1|many|TRBV7-8
TGTGCCAGCAGCTCCTGGACAGGCTACCAAGAGACCCAGTACTTC
CASSSWTGYQETQYF
>TRBJ1-2|NA|NA|TRBV6-1
TGTGCCAGCAGTGGATACAGGGAGAACTATGGCTACACCTTC
CASSGYRENYGYTF
>TRBJ1-1|NA|NA|TRBV6-5
TGTGCCAGCAGTTTGCAACTTGGGCCTGAAGCTTTCTTT
CASSLQLGPEAFF
>TRBJ2-1|NA|few|TRBV19
TGTGCCAGTGCACTGAGGACGGCTATCTACAATGAGCAGTTCTTC
CASALRTAIYNEQFF
>TRBJ2-3|NA|NA|TRBV28
TGTGCCAGCAGTTTACGGGGGATAGTAAATACGCAGTATTTT
CASSLRGIVNTQYF
>TRBJ2-1|TRBD2|NA|TRBV15
TGTGCCACCAGCAGAGCCAGCGGGAGTAACAATGAGCAGTTCTTC
CATSRASGSNNEQFF
>TRBJ2-1|NA|few|TRBV7-9
TGTGCCAGCAGCTCATCTCTAAGTGAGCAGTTCTTC
CASSSSLSEQFF
>TRBJ1-4|NA|NA|TRBV7-9
TGTGCCAGCAGGTCCGGCTGGGAAAAACTGTTTTTT
CASRSGWEKLFF
>TRBJ2-3|NA|NA|TRBV6-5
TGTGCCAGCAGACCTGGGACGTGGTCGGATACGCAGTATTTT
CASRPGTWSDTQYF
>TRBJ2-1|NA|NA|TRBV2
TGTGCCAGCAGGGATACGGGAAGCGATAGTATGGCTGAGCAGTTCTTC
CASRDTGSDSMAEQFF
>TRBJ1-1|NA|few|TRBV7-2
TGTGCCAGCAGCCAACGCGGAAGGGGGATGATGGCTGAAGCTTTCTTT
CASSQRGRGMMAEAFF
>TRBJ2-3|NA|few|TRBV14
TGTGCCAGCAGCCACTCAAGTAATCTAAACAGGGCCGATACGCAGTATTTT
CASSHSSNLNRADTQYF
>TRBJ2-2|TRBD2|NA|TRBV4-1
TGTGCCAGCAGCCCATTATCGGGGGGTACCGGGGAGCTGTTTTTT
CASSPLSGGTGELFF
>TRBJ1-4|NA|few|TRBV18
TGTGCCAGCTCACCAATAGGGACATCGAATGAAAAACTGTTTTTT
CASSPIGTSNEKLFF
>TRBJ1-1|NA|NA|TRBV4-2
TGTGCCAGCAGCCAAGATGAGGGGAACACTGAAGCTTTCTTT
CASSQDEGNTEAFF
>TRBJ2-1|TRBD1|few|TRBV7-6
TGTGCCAGCAGCTTCCCACGCCAGGGGGCGGGTTCAAATGAGCAGTTCTTC
CASSFPRQGAGSNEQFF
>TRBJ2-7|TRBD1|once|TRBV6-1
TGTGCCATCGCATCCGGGACAGGTTCCTACGAGCAGTACTTC
CAIASGTGSYEQYF
>TRBJ1-2|NA|few|TRBV19
TGTGCCAGTAGTACTCGATCAGCAGCCTATGGCTACACCTTC
CASSTRSAAYGYTF
>TRBJ2-7|NA|NA|TRBV10-3
TGTGCCATCAGGGTGACAGTCGATGGAAGCGAGCAGTACTTC
CAIRVTVDGSEQYF
>TRBJ1-2|NA|NA|TRBV4-1
TGCGCCAGCCGGACGAGGTTAGGGGCTAACTATGGCTACACCTTC
CASRTRLGANYGYTF
>TRBJ1-1|NA|NA|TRBV6-2/TRBV6-3
TGTGCCAGCAGTTACTCGCCGGCGGGGTGGAAGGACACTGAAGCTTTCTTT
CASSYSPAGWKDTEAFF
>TRBJ2-2|NA|few|TRBV3-1
TGTGCCAGCAGCCTGGGGCCACAGGGGAACACCGGGGAGCTGTTTTTT
CASSLGPQGNTGELFF
>TRBJ1-6|NA|few|TRBV20-1
TGCAGTGCTAGTTCTAGGGATAATTCACCCCTCCACTTT
CSASSRDNSPLHF
>TRBJ2-7|NA|many|TRBV7-8
TGTGCCAGCAGCTTAGATGTAGGCAGCTCCTACGAGCAGTACTTC
CASSLDVGSSYEQYF
>TRBJ1-1|TRBD1|NA|TRBV29-1
TGCAGCGTTCTGGGACAGGGGATGATTGAAGCTTTCTTT
CSVLGQGMIEAFF